A selection of T cell receptor beta chains follows, all from one sample in a study of T cell responses to AZD1222 COVID-19 vaccine. Assay: immunoSEQ multiplex PCR; the TCRdb copy retains only in-frame clones and omits some. This sample carries 60,000 to 75,000 clones, about 88% of them seen once, and the ten largest clones take about 28%. The input for sequencing was peripheral blood, taken 28 days after the second AZD1222 dose. These receptor sequences come from an adult who received the AZD1222 COVID-19 vaccine. CDR3s include the opening cysteine and the closing phenylalanine or tryptophan. Each record gives: CDR3 DNA, CDR3 protein, D gene, V gene, J gene, clone size. A D gene is named only where the DNA matches it firmly. Clone size is stated in some rows and not others, as once, few, many or a class when expanded.

CDR3 DNA: TGTGCCAGCAATCGGGTCCCAAACTACGAGCAGTACTTC; CDR3 protein: CASNRVPNYEQYF; D gene: NA; V gene: TRBV5-8; J gene: TRBJ2-7; clone size: NA
CDR3 DNA: TGTGCCATCAGTGGCACTAGCGGGAGGGCCGTCGAGCAGTACTTC; CDR3 protein: CAISGTSGRAVEQYF; D gene: TRBD2; V gene: TRBV10-3; J gene: TRBJ2-7; clone size: NA
CDR3 DNA: TGTGCCAGCAGCACTCCTCCGACCGAGCAGTACTTC; CDR3 protein: CASSTPPTEQYF; D gene: NA; V gene: TRBV28; J gene: TRBJ2-7; clone size: once
CDR3 DNA: TGTGCCAGCAGTCCCCTGGGGCGGGATCTGTACGAGCAGTACTTC; CDR3 protein: CASSPLGRDLYEQYF; D gene: NA; V gene: TRBV7-9; J gene: TRBJ2-7; clone size: NA
CDR3 DNA: TGTGCCAGCAGGATTAGCGGAGCTAGCACAGATACGCAGTATTTT; CDR3 protein: CASRISGASTDTQYF; D gene: NA; V gene: TRBV6-5; J gene: TRBJ2-3; clone size: NA
CDR3 DNA: TGTGCCAGCTCATCCGGACAGGGGGCTAGTGTTTCACCCCTCCACTTT; CDR3 protein: CASSSGQGASVSPLHF; D gene: TRBD1; V gene: TRBV18; J gene: TRBJ1-6; clone size: NA
CDR3 DNA: TGCGCCAGCAGCCAACTTCAGGCCTACGAGCAGTACTTC; CDR3 protein: CASSQLQAYEQYF; D gene: NA; V gene: TRBV4-1; J gene: TRBJ2-7; clone size: NA
CDR3 DNA: TGTGCCAGTAGTAAAAGCCGGGACAGTGGGAATCAGCCCCAGCATTTT; CDR3 protein: CASSKSRDSGNQPQHF; D gene: TRBD1; V gene: TRBV19; J gene: TRBJ1-5; clone size: NA
CDR3 DNA: TGTGCCAGCAGCCTAAATCAGGACGGGGGCACCGGGGAGCTGTTTTTT; CDR3 protein: CASSLNQDGGTGELFF; D gene: NA; V gene: TRBV7-6; J gene: TRBJ2-2; clone size: NA
CDR3 DNA: TGCGCCAGCAGCTTGGACGGCCGCAGGAGCACAGATACGCAGTATTTT; CDR3 protein: CASSLDGRRSTDTQYF; D gene: NA; V gene: TRBV5-1; J gene: TRBJ2-3; clone size: NA
CDR3 DNA: TGTGCCAGCTCACCGGTCGCGGGAGGATTATCGGAGACCCAGTACTTC; CDR3 protein: CASSPVAGGLSETQYF; D gene: TRBD2; V gene: TRBV18; J gene: TRBJ2-5; clone size: NA
CDR3 DNA: TGTGCCAGCAGTTACTTGGGGACCTCTAACTATGGCTACACCTTC; CDR3 protein: CASSYLGTSNYGYTF; D gene: NA; V gene: TRBV6-5; J gene: TRBJ1-2; clone size: NA
CDR3 DNA: TGTGCCAGCAGCCGGGGACTAGCGGGACCCGGGGAGCTGTTTTTT; CDR3 protein: CASSRGLAGPGELFF; D gene: TRBD2; V gene: TRBV6-5; J gene: TRBJ2-2; clone size: NA
CDR3 DNA: TGTGCCAGCAGCCCCGGGGGGGTCAACAATGAGCAGTTCTTC; CDR3 protein: CASSPGGVNNEQFF; D gene: TRBD2; V gene: TRBV6-2/TRBV6-3; J gene: TRBJ2-1; clone size: once
CDR3 DNA: TGCGCCAGCAGCTCCCGGGGAGAGACCCAGTACTTC; CDR3 protein: CASSSRGETQYF; D gene: NA; V gene: TRBV5-1; J gene: TRBJ2-5; clone size: NA
CDR3 DNA: TGTGCCAGCAGCCAGCACTATGGCTACACCTTC; CDR3 protein: CASSQHYGYTF; D gene: NA; V gene: TRBV4-2; J gene: TRBJ1-2; clone size: few
CDR3 DNA: TGTGCCAGCAGCCAAGCCCTAGCAGGTGAGCAGTTCTTC; CDR3 protein: CASSQALAGEQFF; D gene: NA; V gene: TRBV4-2; J gene: TRBJ2-1; clone size: NA
CDR3 DNA: TGTGCCAGCAGTCCCCTTGAGGCGCGGCCCGGGGAGCTGTTTTTT; CDR3 protein: CASSPLEARPGELFF; D gene: NA; V gene: TRBV7-3; J gene: TRBJ2-2; clone size: NA
CDR3 DNA: TGTGCCAGCAGCGTAGCGGGGTCCCACGAGCAGTACTTC; CDR3 protein: CASSVAGSHEQYF; D gene: NA; V gene: TRBV9; J gene: TRBJ2-7; clone size: NA
CDR3 DNA: TGTGCCAGCATCCAGAACAAATCACCGGGACAGGGGCTCCTTAATTCACCCCTCCACTTT; CDR3 protein: CASIQNKSPGQGLLNSPLHF; D gene: TRBD1; V gene: TRBV7-3; J gene: TRBJ1-6; clone size: once
CDR3 DNA: TGTGCCAGCAGCCTAGGGGGGGGCTCTGAAGCTTTCTTT; CDR3 protein: CASSLGGGSEAFF; D gene: NA; V gene: TRBV6-5; J gene: TRBJ1-1; clone size: NA
CDR3 DNA: TGTGCCAGCTCACCACCTAGCGGGTACGAGCAGTACTTC; CDR3 protein: CASSPPSGYEQYF; D gene: TRBD2; V gene: TRBV18; J gene: TRBJ2-7; clone size: NA
CDR3 DNA: TGTGCCAGTAGTATCTCGAGGGGCCCGTTTCAGCCCCAGCATTTT; CDR3 protein: CASSISRGPFQPQHF; D gene: NA; V gene: TRBV19; J gene: TRBJ1-5; clone size: NA
CDR3 DNA: TGCAGTGCTACCACCTATCTCGAGCAGTACTTC; CDR3 protein: CSATTYLEQYF; D gene: NA; V gene: TRBV20-1; J gene: TRBJ2-7; clone size: NA
CDR3 DNA: TGTGCCAGCAGCTTGGGAGGGACAGGCCGTCTCGAGCAGTACTTC; CDR3 protein: CASSLGGTGRLEQYF; D gene: TRBD1; V gene: TRBV5-5; J gene: TRBJ2-7; clone size: NA
CDR3 DNA: TGTGCCAGCAGCGTCGACAGTCAAGGCACAGATACGCAGTATTTT; CDR3 protein: CASSVDSQGTDTQYF; D gene: NA; V gene: TRBV9; J gene: TRBJ2-3; clone size: NA
CDR3 DNA: TGTGCCACCAGTGAGGCAGGGGAAGAGACCCAGTACTTC; CDR3 protein: CATSEAGEETQYF; D gene: NA; V gene: TRBV24-1; J gene: TRBJ2-5; clone size: NA
CDR3 DNA: TGTGCCAGCAGCCTAGGGGCGCGAGATCAGCCCCAGCATTTT; CDR3 protein: CASSLGARDQPQHF; D gene: NA; V gene: TRBV3-1/TRBV3-2; J gene: TRBJ1-5; clone size: NA
CDR3 DNA: TGCGCCAGCAGCCCTCCCGCTAGCGGGAGTTCGAATGAGCAGTTCTTC; CDR3 protein: CASSPPASGSSNEQFF; D gene: TRBD2; V gene: TRBV5-1; J gene: TRBJ2-1; clone size: NA
CDR3 DNA: TGTGCCAGCAGCCTGGGGGGAAGCGGGAGGCCAGATACGCAGTATTTT; CDR3 protein: CASSLGGSGRPDTQYF; D gene: TRBD2; V gene: TRBV7-6; J gene: TRBJ2-3; clone size: NA
CDR3 DNA: TGTGCCAGCAGCCAAGGAGCCAGGAATGAGCAGTTCTTC; CDR3 protein: CASSQGARNEQFF; D gene: NA; V gene: TRBV3-1/TRBV3-2; J gene: TRBJ2-1; clone size: NA
CDR3 DNA: TGTGCCATCAGTGATGTGTTTAGCTCCTACAATGAGCAGTTCTTC; CDR3 protein: CAISDVFSSYNEQFF; D gene: NA; V gene: TRBV10-3; J gene: TRBJ2-1; clone size: NA
CDR3 DNA: TGTGCCAGCAGCAAAACTAGATCCCACGAGCAGTACTTC; CDR3 protein: CASSKTRSHEQYF; D gene: NA; V gene: TRBV7-3; J gene: TRBJ2-7; clone size: NA
CDR3 DNA: TGTGCCAGCAGCTTTAGACACGGGACACCCCTCGAACTGACTTTGAGCTCCTACGAGCAGTACTTC; CDR3 protein: CASSFRHGTPLELTLSSYEQYF; D gene: NA; V gene: TRBV13; J gene: TRBJ2-7; clone size: NA
CDR3 DNA: TGTGCCAGCAGCCCCATATTAAATAACAGGGGCTTGGCCTACGAGCAGTACTTC; CDR3 protein: CASSPILNNRGLAYEQYF; D gene: TRBD1; V gene: TRBV28; J gene: TRBJ2-7; clone size: few
CDR3 DNA: TGTGCCAGCAGCCAGGGACAGGACTATGGCTACACCTTC; CDR3 protein: CASSQGQDYGYTF; D gene: TRBD1; V gene: TRBV12-3/TRBV12-4; J gene: TRBJ1-2; clone size: NA
CDR3 DNA: TGTGCCAGCAGTGAAGCGCTAGTGAGAGGAGATACGCAGTATTTT; CDR3 protein: CASSEALVRGDTQYF; D gene: NA; V gene: TRBV6-1; J gene: TRBJ2-3; clone size: NA
CDR3 DNA: TGTGCCAGCAGCTCCTTCAGGGGGATCTGGGGCTACACCTTC; CDR3 protein: CASSSFRGIWGYTF; D gene: TRBD1; V gene: TRBV5-8; J gene: TRBJ1-2; clone size: NA
CDR3 DNA: TGTGCCAGCAGTTACGGTACAGGGAGGGGAACCGGGGAGCTGTTTTTT; CDR3 protein: CASSYGTGRGTGELFF; D gene: NA; V gene: TRBV6-6; J gene: TRBJ2-2; clone size: NA
CDR3 DNA: TGTGCCAGCAGGCCTAGCGCCTCCTACGAGCAGTACTTC; CDR3 protein: CASRPSASYEQYF; D gene: NA; V gene: TRBV6-2/TRBV6-3; J gene: TRBJ2-7; clone size: NA
CDR3 DNA: TGCGCCAGCAGCTTGGACAGGGTCAGCACCTACGAGCAGTACTTC; CDR3 protein: CASSLDRVSTYEQYF; D gene: NA; V gene: TRBV5-1; J gene: TRBJ2-7; clone size: NA
CDR3 DNA: TGTGCCAGCAGCTTCGCCTCCGGGACAGGGGGCCACAATGAGCAGTTCTTC; CDR3 protein: CASSFASGTGGHNEQFF; D gene: TRBD1; V gene: TRBV7-3; J gene: TRBJ2-1; clone size: few
CDR3 DNA: TGTGCCAGTAGTCGAGAAGGGGCGGAAAACACCGGGGAGCTGTTTTTT; CDR3 protein: CASSREGAENTGELFF; D gene: NA; V gene: TRBV19; J gene: TRBJ2-2; clone size: NA
CDR3 DNA: TGTGCCAGCAGCTGGCGGGGGGCGGTGACACCCCTCCACTTT; CDR3 protein: CASSWRGAVTPLHF; D gene: NA; V gene: TRBV5-6; J gene: TRBJ1-6; clone size: NA
CDR3 DNA: TGTGCCACCAGTGATGGGGGACGGTCACTGTTTTTT; CDR3 protein: CATSDGGRSLFF; D gene: NA; V gene: TRBV24-1; J gene: TRBJ1-4; clone size: NA
CDR3 DNA: TGTGCCAGCAGGCATACCCTGGAGAACGATGAAAAACTGTTTTTT; CDR3 protein: CASRHTLENDEKLFF; D gene: NA; V gene: TRBV6-6; J gene: TRBJ1-4; clone size: NA
CDR3 DNA: TGCGCCAGCAGCTTGGAAGGTAGAGAGACCCAGTACTTC; CDR3 protein: CASSLEGRETQYF; D gene: NA; V gene: TRBV5-1; J gene: TRBJ2-5; clone size: NA